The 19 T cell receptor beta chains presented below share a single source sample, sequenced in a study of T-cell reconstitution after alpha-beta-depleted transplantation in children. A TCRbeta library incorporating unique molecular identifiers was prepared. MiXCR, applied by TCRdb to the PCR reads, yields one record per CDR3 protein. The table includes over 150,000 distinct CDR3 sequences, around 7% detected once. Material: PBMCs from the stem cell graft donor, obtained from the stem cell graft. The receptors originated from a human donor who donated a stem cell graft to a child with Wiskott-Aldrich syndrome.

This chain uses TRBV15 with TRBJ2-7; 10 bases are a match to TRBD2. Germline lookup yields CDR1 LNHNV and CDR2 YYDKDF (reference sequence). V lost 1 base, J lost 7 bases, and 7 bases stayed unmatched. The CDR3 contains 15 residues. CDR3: CATSRASGGRGEQYF. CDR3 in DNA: TGTGCCACCAGCAGAGCTAGCGGGGGCCGGGGAGAGCAGTACTTC.

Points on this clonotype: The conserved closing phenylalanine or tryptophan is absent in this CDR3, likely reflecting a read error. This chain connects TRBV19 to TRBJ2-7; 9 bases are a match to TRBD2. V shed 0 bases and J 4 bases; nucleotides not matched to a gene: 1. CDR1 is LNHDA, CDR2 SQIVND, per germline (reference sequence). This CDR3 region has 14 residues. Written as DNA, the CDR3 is TGTGCCAGTAGTATAGAAGCGGGAGGTTACGAGCAGTACTCC. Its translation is CASSIEAGGYEQYS.

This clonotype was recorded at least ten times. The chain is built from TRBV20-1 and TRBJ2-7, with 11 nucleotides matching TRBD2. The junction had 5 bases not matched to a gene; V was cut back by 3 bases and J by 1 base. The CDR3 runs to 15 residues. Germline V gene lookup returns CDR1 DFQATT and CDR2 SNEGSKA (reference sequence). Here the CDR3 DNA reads TGCAGTGCTAGGGTTAGCGGGGGGGGGTCCTACGAGCAGTACTTC. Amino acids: CSARVSGGGSYEQYF.

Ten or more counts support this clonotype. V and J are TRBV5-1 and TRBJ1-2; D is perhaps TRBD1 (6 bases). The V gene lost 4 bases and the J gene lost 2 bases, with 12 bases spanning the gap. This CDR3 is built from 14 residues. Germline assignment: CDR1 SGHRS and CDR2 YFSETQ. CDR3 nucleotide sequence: TGCGCCAGCAGCAGCGCAGGACAGAACTATGGCTACACCTTC. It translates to CASSSAGQNYGYTF.

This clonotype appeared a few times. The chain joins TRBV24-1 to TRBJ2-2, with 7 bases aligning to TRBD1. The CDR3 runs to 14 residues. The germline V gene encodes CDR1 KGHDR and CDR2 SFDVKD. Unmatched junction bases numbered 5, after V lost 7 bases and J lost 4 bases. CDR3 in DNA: TGTGCCACCAGAAAGGGGGCGGGCACCGGGGAGCTGTTTTTT. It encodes CATRKGAGTGELFF.

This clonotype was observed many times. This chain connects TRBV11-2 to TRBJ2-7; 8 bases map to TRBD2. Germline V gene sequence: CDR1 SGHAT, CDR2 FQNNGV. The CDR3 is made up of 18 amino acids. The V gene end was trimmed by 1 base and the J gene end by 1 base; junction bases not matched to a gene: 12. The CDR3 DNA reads TGTGCCAGCAGCTTAGGGGTAGGCAGCGGGAGATCTTCCTACGAGCAGTACTTC. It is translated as CASSLGVGSGRSSYEQYF.

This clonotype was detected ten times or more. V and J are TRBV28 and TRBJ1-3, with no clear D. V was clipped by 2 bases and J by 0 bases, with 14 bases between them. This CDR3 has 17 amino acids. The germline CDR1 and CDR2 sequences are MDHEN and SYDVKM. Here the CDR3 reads CASSLGPGLNSGNTIYF. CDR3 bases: TGTGCCAGCAGTTTAGGGCCAGGCCTCAACTCTGGAAACACCATATATTTT.

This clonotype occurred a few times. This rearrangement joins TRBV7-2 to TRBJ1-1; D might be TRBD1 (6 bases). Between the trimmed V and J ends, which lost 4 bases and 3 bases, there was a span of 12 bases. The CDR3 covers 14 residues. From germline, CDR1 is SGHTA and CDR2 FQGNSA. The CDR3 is CASSSGGRHTEAFF. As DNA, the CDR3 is TGTGCCAGCAGCTCGGGGGGGCGGCACACTGAAGCTTTCTTT.

The CDR3 DNA sequence: TGTGCCAGCAGCCCCGCTAGCTTCGATGAGCAGTTCTTC. It is translated as CASSPASFDEQFF. The rearrangement uses TRBV7-2 and TRBJ2-1, with D perhaps TRBD2 (5 bases). This CDR3 is built from 13 residues. The V and J ends lost 5 bases and 8 bases respectively, with 13 bases between them. CDR1 is SGHTA and CDR2 is FQGNSA in the germline V gene.

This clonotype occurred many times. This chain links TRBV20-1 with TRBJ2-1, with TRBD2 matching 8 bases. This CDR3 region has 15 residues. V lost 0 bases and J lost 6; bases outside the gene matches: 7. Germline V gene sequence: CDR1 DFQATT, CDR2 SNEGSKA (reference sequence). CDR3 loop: CSARDTSGPLNEQFF. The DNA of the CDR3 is TGCAGTGCTAGAGACACTAGCGGCCCACTCAATGAGCAGTTCTTC.

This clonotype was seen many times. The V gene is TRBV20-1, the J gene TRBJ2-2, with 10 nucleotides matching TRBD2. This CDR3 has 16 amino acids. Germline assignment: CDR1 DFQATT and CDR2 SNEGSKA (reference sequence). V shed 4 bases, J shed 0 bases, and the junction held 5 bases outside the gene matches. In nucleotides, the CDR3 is TGCAGTGCTACCCGAGCGGGAGGGCCGAACACCGGGGAGCTGTTTTTT. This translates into CSATRAGGPNTGELFF.

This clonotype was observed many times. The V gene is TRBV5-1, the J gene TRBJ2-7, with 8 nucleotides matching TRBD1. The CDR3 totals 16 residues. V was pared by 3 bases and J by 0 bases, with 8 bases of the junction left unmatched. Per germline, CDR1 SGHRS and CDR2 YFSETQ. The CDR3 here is CASSSKGQESSYEQYF. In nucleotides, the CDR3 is TGCGCCAGCAGCTCTAAGGGACAGGAGAGCTCCTACGAGCAGTACTTC.

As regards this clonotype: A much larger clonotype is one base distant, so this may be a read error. CDR3 nucleotide sequence: TGTGCCAGCAGTCTCCACCGGGGGGCGGCTGAAGCTTTCTTT. As protein: CASSLHRGAAEAFF. This chain connects TRBV12-3 or TRBV12-4 to TRBJ1-1; a weak D match, TRBD1 (6 bases). The V gene lost 5 bases and the J gene lost 6 bases, with 16 bases spanning the gap. The CDR3 runs to 14 residues.

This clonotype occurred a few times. This CDR3 is CAWSGLDHQETQYF. CDR3 bases: TGTGCCTGGAGTGGTTTGGACCACCAAGAGACCCAGTACTTC. The chain recombines TRBV30 with TRBJ2-5; D is undetermined. The V end was cut by 1 base, the J end by 0 bases, with 9 bases between. Germline V gene sequence: CDR1 GTSNPN, CDR2 SVGIG (reference sequence). This CDR3 comprises 14 residues.

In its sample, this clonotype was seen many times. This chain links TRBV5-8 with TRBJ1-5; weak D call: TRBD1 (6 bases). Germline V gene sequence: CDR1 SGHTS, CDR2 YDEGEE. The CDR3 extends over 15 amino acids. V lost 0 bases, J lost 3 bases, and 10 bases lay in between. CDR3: CASSLAGGPNQPQHF. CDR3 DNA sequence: TGTGCCAGCAGCTTGGCCGGGGGGCCCAATCAGCCCCAGCATTTT.

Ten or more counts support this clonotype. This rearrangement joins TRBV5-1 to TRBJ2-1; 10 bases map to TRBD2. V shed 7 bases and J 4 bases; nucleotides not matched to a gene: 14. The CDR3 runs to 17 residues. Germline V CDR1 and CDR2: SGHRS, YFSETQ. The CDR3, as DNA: TGCGCCAGCCAATACAGAGCGGGAGGGCCTGAGTACAATGAGCAGTTCTTC. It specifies CASQYRAGGPEYNEQFF.

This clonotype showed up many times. The CDR3, as DNA: TGTGCCAGCAGCCCCCAGTACCAAGAGACCCAGTACTTC. Amino acids: CASSPQYQETQYF. The rearrangement joins TRBV7-9 to TRBJ2-5; D is undetermined. Germline lookup yields CDR1 SEHNR and CDR2 FQNEAQ (reference sequence). Trimming pared 5 bases from V and 0 bases from J, leaving 7 bases between. There are 13 residues in the CDR3.

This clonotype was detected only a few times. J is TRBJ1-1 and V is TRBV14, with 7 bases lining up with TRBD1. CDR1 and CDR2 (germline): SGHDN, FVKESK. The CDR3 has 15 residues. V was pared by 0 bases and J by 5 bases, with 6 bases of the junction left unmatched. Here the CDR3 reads CASSQERGPLTEAFF. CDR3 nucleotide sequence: TGTGCCAGCAGCCAAGAAAGGGGGCCATTAACTGAAGCTTTCTTT. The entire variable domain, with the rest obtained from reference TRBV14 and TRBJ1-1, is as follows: EAGVTQFPSHSVIEKGQTVTLRCDPISGHDNLYWYRRVMGKEIKFLLHFVKESKQDESGMPNNRFLAERTGGTYSTLKVQPAELEDSGVYFCASSQERGPLTEAFFGQGTRLTVV.

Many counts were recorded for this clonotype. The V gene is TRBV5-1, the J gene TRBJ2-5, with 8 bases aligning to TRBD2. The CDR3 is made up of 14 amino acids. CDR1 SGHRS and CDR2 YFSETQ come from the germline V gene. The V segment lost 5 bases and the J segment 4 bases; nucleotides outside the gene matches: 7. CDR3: CASRPGGALETQYF. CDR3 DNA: TGCGCCAGCAGGCCCGGGGGGGCCCTAGAGACCCAGTACTTC.